This is a list of T cell receptor beta chains from one sample in a study of T cells in narcolepsy. Assay used: immunoSEQ multiplex PCR; TCRdb lists only in-frame clones, some missing. The sample lists 25,000 to 35,000 clones; around four fifths were seen once. The sequenced sample consisted of memory (CD45RA-) CD4+ T cells from blood. The receptors stem from a human donor in good health. CDR3s leave out the opening cysteine and the closing phenylalanine or tryptophan. Each record gives: V gene, J gene, CDR3 protein.

V: TRBV27; J: TRBJ2-7; CDR3: ASSPRITGAEQY
V: TRBV19; J: TRBJ1-2; CDR3: ASSEGRRGYT
V: TRBV6-6; J: TRBJ1-6; CDR3: ASSPDYPYNSPLH
V: TRBV29-1; J: TRBJ2-7; CDR3: SVQGAYEQY
V: TRBV28; J: TRBJ1-2; CDR3: ASSPSDRRPYGYT
V: TRBV6-6; J: TRBJ1-2; CDR3: ASSSGTANYGYT
V: TRBV19; J: TRBJ1-1; CDR3: ASSIVDRGVTEAF
V: TRBV19; J: TRBJ1-5; CDR3: ASSQDGYSNQPQH
V: TRBV5-6; J: TRBJ2-1; CDR3: ASSLYYNEQF
V: TRBV6-5; J: TRBJ2-6; CDR3: ASSRDREASVLT
V: TRBV11-2; J: TRBJ2-3; CDR3: ASSPLDRKVTDTQY
V: TRBV6-1; J: TRBJ1-4; CDR3: ASWGQGGKLF
V: TRBV6-1; J: TRBJ1-5; CDR3: ASNPTGSNQPQH
V: TRBV5-1; J: TRBJ2-1; CDR3: ASSLEVSADEQF
V: TRBV7-9; J: TRBJ2-5; CDR3: ASSFSNREREETQY
V: TRBV5-6; J: TRBJ1-2; CDR3: ASSLYQRNYGYT
V: TRBV5-5; J: TRBJ1-2; CDR3: ASSLTDDRGQGYT
V: TRBV18; J: TRBJ1-1; CDR3: ASSPYRELNTEAF
V: TRBV6-1; J: TRBJ2-5; CDR3: ASSDRTKETQY
V: TRBV2; J: TRBJ1-5; CDR3: ASGRDFNQPQH
V: TRBV4-1; J: TRBJ1-2; CDR3: ASSQANRDSQHYGYT
V: TRBV6-6; J: TRBJ2-2; CDR3: ASSYSGQQAGELF
V: TRBV19; J: TRBJ2-2; CDR3: ASSILGGTGELF
V: TRBV29-1; J: TRBJ1-2; CDR3: SVELGTKGGYT
V: TRBV5-1; J: TRBJ2-4; CDR3: ASSWDDKNIQY
V: TRBV4-2; J: TRBJ2-5; CDR3: ASSQEGEVQETQY
V: TRBV7-6; J: TRBJ1-4; CDR3: ASSPSGAANEKLF
V: TRBV14; J: TRBJ1-1; CDR3: ASSPTGLNTEAF
V: TRBV29-1; J: TRBJ1-2; CDR3: SGRAGYGYT
V: TRBV5-4; J: TRBJ1-1; CDR3: ASSLVKGVGTEAF